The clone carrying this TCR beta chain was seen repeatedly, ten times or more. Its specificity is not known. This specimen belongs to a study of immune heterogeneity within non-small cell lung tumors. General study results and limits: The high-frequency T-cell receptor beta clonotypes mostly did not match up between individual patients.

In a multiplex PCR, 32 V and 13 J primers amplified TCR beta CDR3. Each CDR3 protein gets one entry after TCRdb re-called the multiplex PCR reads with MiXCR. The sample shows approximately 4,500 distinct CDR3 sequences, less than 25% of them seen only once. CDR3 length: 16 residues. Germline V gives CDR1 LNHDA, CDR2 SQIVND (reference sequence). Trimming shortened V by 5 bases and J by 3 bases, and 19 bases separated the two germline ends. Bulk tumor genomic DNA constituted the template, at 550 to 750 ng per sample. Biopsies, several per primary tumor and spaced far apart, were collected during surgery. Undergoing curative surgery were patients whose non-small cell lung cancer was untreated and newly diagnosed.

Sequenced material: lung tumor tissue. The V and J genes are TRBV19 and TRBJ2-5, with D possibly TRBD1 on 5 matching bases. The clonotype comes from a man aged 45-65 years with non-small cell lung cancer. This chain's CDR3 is CASSPLSAGSKETQYF. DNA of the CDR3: TGTGCCAGTAGTCCGTTGTCGGCAGGGTCGAAAGAGACCCAGTACTTC.